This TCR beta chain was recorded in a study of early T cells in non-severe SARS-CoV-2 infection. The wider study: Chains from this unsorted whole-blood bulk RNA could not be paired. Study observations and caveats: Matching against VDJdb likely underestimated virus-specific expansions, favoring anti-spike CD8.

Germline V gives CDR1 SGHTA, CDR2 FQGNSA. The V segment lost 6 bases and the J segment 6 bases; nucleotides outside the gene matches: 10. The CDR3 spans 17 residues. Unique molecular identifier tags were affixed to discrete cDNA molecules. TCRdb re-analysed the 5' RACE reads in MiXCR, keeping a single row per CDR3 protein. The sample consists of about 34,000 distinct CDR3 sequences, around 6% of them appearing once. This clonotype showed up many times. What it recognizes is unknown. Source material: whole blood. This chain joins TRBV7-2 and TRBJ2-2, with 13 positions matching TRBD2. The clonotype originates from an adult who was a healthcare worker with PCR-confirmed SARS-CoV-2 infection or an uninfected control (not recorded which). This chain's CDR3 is CASRQPGLAGRPGELFF. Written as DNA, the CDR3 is TGTGCCAGCAGGCAGCCGGGACTAGCGGGGAGGCCCGGGGAGCTGTTTTTT.